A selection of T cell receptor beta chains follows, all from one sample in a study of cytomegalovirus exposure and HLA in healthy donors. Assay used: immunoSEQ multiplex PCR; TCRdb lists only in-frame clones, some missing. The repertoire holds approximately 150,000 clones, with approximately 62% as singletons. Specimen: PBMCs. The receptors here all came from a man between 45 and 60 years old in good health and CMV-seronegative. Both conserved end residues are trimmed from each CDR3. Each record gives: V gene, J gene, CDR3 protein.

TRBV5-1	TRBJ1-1	ASSWIGTGGGDTEAF
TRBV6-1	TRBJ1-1	ASSEGTGLNTEAF
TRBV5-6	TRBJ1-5	ASSLGQGVTQPQH
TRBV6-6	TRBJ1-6	ASSPVAGGTLH
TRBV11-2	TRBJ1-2	ASSFRQGLYGYT
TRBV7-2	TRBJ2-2	ASSPRDRAGELF
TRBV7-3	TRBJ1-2	ASSDHVKTYYGYT
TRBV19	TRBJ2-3	ASSSSDRPPTDTQY
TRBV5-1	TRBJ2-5	ASSLDSSGFQETQY
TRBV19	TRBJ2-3	ASRSGTSGLTDTQY
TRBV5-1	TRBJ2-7	ASSVTGTSVYEQY
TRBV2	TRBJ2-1	ASSEGANEQF
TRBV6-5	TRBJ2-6	ASSSQVSGANVLT
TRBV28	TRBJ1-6	ASSPPGQNSPLH
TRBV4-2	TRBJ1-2	ASSQGSAGDYGYT
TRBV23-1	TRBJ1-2	ASSPGQDSPAGT
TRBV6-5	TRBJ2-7	ASSRSLGGNNEQY
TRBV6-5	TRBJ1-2	ASSDRVYGYT
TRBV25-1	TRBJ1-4	ASSELTGKDEKLF
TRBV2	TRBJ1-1	ASRDMTENTEAF
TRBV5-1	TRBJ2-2	ASSLGAPMEGELF
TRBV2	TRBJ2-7	ASSEERGSYEQY
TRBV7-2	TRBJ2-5	ASSFGLPPQETQY
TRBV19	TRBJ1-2	ASSSPPGRYGYT
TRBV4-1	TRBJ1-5	ASSQDLFTSRGSNQPQH
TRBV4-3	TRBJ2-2	ASSQVPSGGAIGELF
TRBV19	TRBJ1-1	ASSIRSDVQAF
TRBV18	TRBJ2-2	ASSRTVSGQGYTGELF
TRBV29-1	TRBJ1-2	SAGARGNSYGYT
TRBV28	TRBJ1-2	ASSLTGGPPDYT
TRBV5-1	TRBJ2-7	ASGWTGDYEQY
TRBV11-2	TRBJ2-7	ASSLVGGVRVSYEQY
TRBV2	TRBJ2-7	ASRFRDSSYEQY
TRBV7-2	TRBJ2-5	ASSPLGAGVRETQY
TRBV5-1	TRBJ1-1	ASSSSGTGNTEAF
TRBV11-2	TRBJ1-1	ASSGRGSMNTEAF
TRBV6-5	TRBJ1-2	ASSYSTGAYGYT